The clone carrying this T cell receptor beta chain was counted ten times or more. This entry is derived from a study of T cell repertoires in cytomegalovirus infection. About the research overall: CMV infection and matching HLA type were both indicated by public TCR beta signatures.

MiXCR, run by TCRdb on the reads, gives a single entry per CDR3 protein. The table records hundreds of thousands of distinct CDR3 sequences, around 9.1% of them present only once. V lost 0 bases to trimming and J lost 1 base, with 12 bases between them. The V gene's germline CDR1 is SQVTM and CDR2 ANQGSEA. The CDR3 has 15 residues. Sequenced input: PBMCs. V usage is TRBV29-1 and J usage is TRBJ1-1; no clear D. The clonotype originates from a human donor in good health (CMV status not recorded). Some clones in this sample may be carry-over from other donors' samples. The CDR3 protein is CSVEDLLTGNTEAFF. For the CDR3, the DNA is TGCAGCGTTGAAGACCTGCTGACGGGGAACACTGAAGCTTTCTTT.